These 32 T cell receptor beta chains originate from one sample sequenced in a study of shared clonotypes between healthy human individuals. Clones were sequenced by immunoSEQ multiplex PCR, and TCRdb holds only the in-frame ones, with some missing. The table lists 2 million to 2.5 million clones, 90% to 95% of them singletons. Specimen: naive CD4+ T cells from PBMCs. Subset meaning: CD45RA+ positively selected. These receptors came from a man aged 18 to 29 in good health. Some clones in this sample may be carry-over from other donors' samples.

V usage is TRBV21-1 and J usage is TRBJ1-5; the table assigns TRBD1, which was not confirmed against the DNA. TRBV21-1 is labeled a pseudogene. This CDR3 spans 15 amino acids. CDR3 sequence (DNA): TGTGCCAGCAGCAAAATTCGCAGATCGACACAGCCCCAGCATTTT. Its protein is CASSKIRRSTQPQHF.

This CDR3 is CASTRARVGSEAFF. CDR3 bases: TGTGCCAGCACCCGGGCCCGGGTAGGATCTGAAGCTTTCTTT. V gene TRBV7-9 combines with J gene TRBJ1-1; D call uncertain. The germline V gene has CDR1 SEHNR and CDR2 FQNEAQ (reference sequence). V was clipped by 7 bases and J by 6 bases, with 18 bases between them. The length of the CDR3 is 14 residues. Full variable domain (missing parts from reference TRBV7-9 and TRBJ1-1): DTGVSQNPRHKITKRGQNVTFRCDPISEHNRLYWYRQTLGQGPEFLTYFQNEAQLEKSRLLSDRFSAERPKGSFSTLEIQRTEQGDSAMYLCASTRARVGSEAFFGQGTRLTVV.

V gene TRBV10-2 combines with J gene TRBJ1-1, with a tentative D call TRBD1 (6 bases). Trimming stripped 3 bases from V and 4 bases from J, with 6 bases between. The germline V gene has CDR1 WSHSY and CDR2 SAAADI. CDR3 size: 12 residues. In DNA, the CDR3 is TGCGCCAGCAGTGAACAGGGCACTGAAGCTTTCTTT. Encoded protein: CASSEQGTEAFF.

V and J are TRBV5-4 and TRBJ1-6; D is unclear. This CDR3 region has 12 residues. Germline assignment: CDR1 SGHNT and CDR2 YYREEE (reference sequence). V was clipped by 2 bases and J by 15 bases, with 12 bases between them. The DNA of the CDR3 is TGTGCCAGCAGCTTTGCAATCGGACGCCTCCACTTT. This encodes CASSFAIGRLHF.

Comments on this clone: At one end, the junction sequence differs from germline, possibly due to a read error. The rearrangement uses TRBV5-6 and TRBJ2-2; tentative D call: TRBD1 (6 bases). The CDR3 runs to 18 residues. Germline CDR1 and CDR2: SGHDT and YYEEEE. The CDR3 sequence: CASSLRNTGTRNTEELFF. CDR3 sequence (DNA): TGTGCCAGCAGCTTACGCAATACAGGGACACGTAATACCGAGGAGCTGTTTTTT.

V gene TRBV2 combines with J gene TRBJ2-1, with 8 nucleotides matching TRBD2. Trimming at V came to 6 bases and at J to 15 bases, leaving 13 bases not matched to a gene. CDR1 is SNHLY and CDR2 is FYNNEI in the germline V gene. CDR3 size: 13 residues. The chain's CDR3 is CASSGVAGFAPFF. The CDR3 DNA is TGTGCCAGCAGCGGTGTAGCGGGATTTGCCCCGTTCTTC.

The chain carries TRBV28 and TRBJ2-7; tentatively, D is TRBD1 or TRBD2 (5 bases each). The germline V gene has CDR1 MDHEN and CDR2 SYDVKM. This CDR3 contains 16 residues. Trimming removed 2 bases from V and 2 bases from J, with 16 bases in between. Written as DNA, the CDR3 is TGTGCCAGCAGTTTAATCCCAGGCCGGGGACCCTACGAGCAGTACTTC. It encodes CASSLIPGRGPYEQYF.

To note about this clone: The identical CDR3 is also encoded by other nucleotide sequences in the sample. This sequence joins TRBV28 and TRBJ1-5; perhaps TRBD1 as D (6 bases). Germline V lookup: CDR1 MDHEN, CDR2 SYDVKM. This CDR3 region has 15 residues. V gave up 2 bases and J gave up 2 bases, with 10 bases separating them. The CDR3 bases are TGTGCCAGCAGTTTACTACAGGGCGGCAATCAGCCCCAGCATTTT. Residues: CASSLLQGGNQPQHF.

This rearrangement joins TRBV19 to TRBJ2-1; D gene uncertain. CDR1 and CDR2 (germline): LNHDA, SQIVND (reference sequence). Trimming removed 10 bases from V and 5 bases from J, with 18 bases in between. The CDR3 has 14 residues. CDR3 residues: CATTPSIVNNEQFF. The CDR3 DNA reads as TGTGCCACGACCCCCTCCATAGTTAACAATGAGCAGTTCTTC. The full variable domain, with the rest looked up from reference TRBV19 and TRBJ2-1, is DGGITQSPKYLFRKEGQNVTLSCEQNLNHDAMYWYRQDPGQGLRLIYYSQIVNDFQKGDIAEGYSVSREKKESFPLTVTSAQKNPTAFYLCATTPSIVNNEQFFGPGTRLTVL.

A single count supports this clone. This chain links TRBV5-1 with TRBJ2-7; D unclear. The CDR3 loop spans 15 amino acids. V lost 4 bases to trimming and J lost 0 bases, with 14 bases between them. Looked up from germline, CDR1 is SGHRS and CDR2 is YFSETQ. CDR3 protein: CASSPQTFGSYEQYF. The CDR3 DNA sequence: TGCGCCAGCAGCCCGCAGACCTTCGGCTCCTACGAGCAGTACTTC.

The V call is TRBV18, the J call TRBJ2-5; no clear D gene. The J call may be wrong; the DNA end is better matched by TRBJ2-7. Germline CDR1 is KGHSH and CDR2 is LQKENI. This CDR3 has 15 residues. The CDR3 bases are TGTGCCAGCTCACCGACTCAGCCAGGAACCTACGAGCAGTACTTC. Its translation is CASSPTQPGTYEQYF.

The chain has TRBV6-6 and TRBJ2-5, with a weak D call TRBD1 (7 bases). The CDR3 spans 13 residues. V was pared by 7 bases and J by 5 bases, with 14 bases between. The germline gives CDR1 MNHNY, CDR2 SVGAGI (reference sequence). This CDR3 is CASTLAGGETQYF. The CDR3 coding sequence is TGTGCCAGCACTTTGGCAGGGGGGGAGACCCAGTACTTC.

V and J are TRBV4-1 and TRBJ1-2, with D tentatively TRBD1 (5 bases). V lost 0 bases and J 1 base, leaving 12 bases between the germline ends. Per germline, CDR1 MGHRA and CDR2 YSYEKL. There are 16 residues in the CDR3. The CDR3 DNA reads TGCGCCAGCAGCCAAGATTCAAGGGGATTTAACTATGGCTACACCTTC. Its protein product is CASSQDSRGFNYGYTF.

The chain joins TRBV27 to TRBJ2-7; the D is unclear. V was clipped by 3 bases and J by 1 base, with 19 bases between them. CDR3 length equals 17 residues. Germline values: CDR1 MNHEY, CDR2 SMNVEV (reference sequence). CDR3 sequence reads: CASSFSHRGSRSYEQYF. The CDR3 DNA reads TGTGCCAGCAGTTTCTCGCATCGCGGTAGCAGATCCTACGAGCAGTACTTC.

The genes are TRBV9 and TRBJ2-5; 9 positions match TRBD2. The V gene end was trimmed by 0 bases and the J gene end by 4 bases; junction bases not matched to a gene: 16. This CDR3 contains 19 residues. Germline CDR1 reads SGDLS; CDR2 reads YYNGEE. The CDR3 DNA sequence: TGTGCCAGCAGCGTAGGGAGTTTGGTAGCGGGAGATTGGAGAGAGACCCAGTACTTC. Residues: CASSVGSLVAGDWRETQYF.

The chain recombines TRBV19 with TRBJ2-6; either TRBD1 or TRBD2 may fit D (5 bases each). The CDR3 totals 17 residues. Trimming stripped 5 bases from V and 4 bases from J, with 18 bases between. Per germline, CDR1 LNHDA and CDR2 SQIVND (reference sequence). The CDR3 reads CASSEGLGGRGANVLTF. The CDR3 nucleotides read TGTGCCAGTAGTGAGGGGTTAGGCGGGCGAGGGGCCAACGTCCTGACTTTC. The variable domain in full, with the rest retrieved from reference TRBV19 and TRBJ2-6, is DGGITQSPKYLFRKEGQNVTLSCEQNLNHDAMYWYRQDPGQGLRLIYYSQIVNDFQKGDIAEGYSVSREKKESFPLTVTSAQKNPTAFYLCASSEGLGGRGANVLTFGAGSRLTVL.

J is TRBJ2-7 and V is TRBV5-1; TRBD1 matches at 7 bases. CDR3 length: 15 amino acids. Trimming took 0 bases from V and 4 from J; bases not matched to a gene: 7. CDR1 and CDR2 (germline): SGHRS, YFSETQ. The CDR3 DNA is TGCGCCAGCAGCTTGGAAACGGGCAGGGGGTACGAGCAGTACTTC. Translating gives CASSLETGRGYEQYF.

This clone is a singleton in its sample. The V call is TRBV28, the J call TRBJ1-2; 8 positions match TRBD1. Per germline, CDR1 MDHEN and CDR2 SYDVKM. The CDR3 consists of 12 residues. CDR3 region: CVGQGSGDGYTF. The CDR3 DNA sequence: TGTGTTGGACAGGGCAGTGGGGATGGCTACACCTTC.

The genes are TRBV7-8 and TRBJ1-5; D may be TRBD1 (6 bases). This CDR3 region has 14 residues. V dropped 3 bases and J dropped 7 bases, with 13 bases sitting between them. The germline CDR1 and CDR2 sequences are SGHVS and FQNEAQ. The chain's CDR3 is CASSFGGRGQPQHF. CDR3 nucleotide sequence: TGTGCCAGCAGCTTTGGGGGGCGCGGGCAGCCCCAGCATTTT. Full variable domain (missing parts from reference TRBV7-8 and TRBJ1-5): GAGVSQSPRYKVAKRGQDVALRCDPISGHVSLFWYQQALGQGPEFLTYFQNEAQLDKSGLPSDRFFAERPEGSVSTLKIQRTQQEDSAVYLCASSFGGRGQPQHFGDGTRLSIL.

The chain uses TRBV25-1 and TRBJ1-2, with D possibly TRBD1 on 6 matching bases. The CDR3 sequence is 14 residues long. Per germline, CDR1 MGHDK and CDR2 SYGVNS. Trimming stripped 4 bases from V and 4 bases from J, with 13 bases between. CDR3 sequence reads: CASSAMTGSYGYTF. The CDR3 DNA is TGTGCCAGCAGTGCCATGACAGGTAGCTATGGCTACACCTTC.

This chain links TRBV7-2 with TRBJ2-7; possibly TRBD1 or TRBD2 for D (6 bases each). The germline CDR1 and CDR2 sequences are SGHTA and FQGNSA. CDR3 length: 14 amino acids. V was shortened by 7 bases and J by 4 bases, with 17 bases between the two germline ends. CDR3 in DNA: TGTGCCAGCACCGGGACTGGGGGGCCATACGAGCAGTACTTC. Its protein is CASTGTGGPYEQYF.

A few counts support this clone. The rearrangement uses TRBV5-1 and TRBJ1-1, with TRBD1 as a possible D gene (5 bases). The germline V and J ends were trimmed by 5 bases and 6 bases, with 8 bases remaining between them. Germline V gives CDR1 SGHRS, CDR2 YFSETQ. The CDR3 is 11 residues long. The CDR3 protein is CASRGVPEAFF. The CDR3 nucleotides are TGCGCCAGCAGGGGGGTCCCTGAAGCTTTCTTT.

V is TRBV5-4 and J is TRBJ2-3; TRBD1 matches at 7 bases. This CDR3 contains 15 residues. Per the germline V gene, CDR1 is SGHNT and CDR2 is YYREEE (reference sequence). The V segment lost 0 bases and the J segment 5 bases; nucleotides outside the gene matches: 6. CDR3 in amino acids: CASSLVAGGGDTQYF. The CDR3 DNA reads as TGTGCCAGCAGCTTGGTGGCAGGGGGTGGAGATACGCAGTATTTT. Combining the CDR3 with reference TRBV5-4 and TRBJ2-3 gives the whole variable domain ETGVTQSPTHLIKTRGQQVTLRCSSQSGHNTVSWYQQALGQGPQFIFQYYREEENGRGNFPPRFSGLQFPNYSSELNVNALELDDSALYLCASSLVAGGGDTQYFGPGTRLTVL.

This clone has only a few counts. Distinct nucleotide sequences in the sample also encode this CDR3. This chain joins TRBV18 and TRBJ2-7, with 9 bases identical to TRBD1. The V and J ends lost 3 bases and 1 base, in that order; junction bases with no gene match: 1. The CDR3 spans 14 residues. Germline-derived CDR1 and CDR2 are KGHSH and LQKENI. The CDR3 region is CASSPGQGSYEQYF. Here the CDR3 DNA reads TGTGCCAGCTCACCGGGACAGGGATCCTACGAGCAGTACTTC.

V gene TRBV28 combines with J gene TRBJ1-2, with D possibly TRBD1 on 5 matching bases. Germline CDR1 MDHEN, CDR2 SYDVKM. The CDR3 has 13 amino acids. Trimming removed 6 bases at V and 3 bases at J, with 11 bases between. The CDR3 DNA reads as TGTGCCAGCAGATCCGGGACCTACTATGGCTACACCTTC. Amino acid sequence: CASRSGTYYGYTF.

This clone was detected only once. The V and J genes are TRBV27 and TRBJ1-5; 7 nucleotides align to TRBD1. Losses at the gene ends were 8 bases for V and 3 bases for J; bases not matched to a gene: 19. Germline CDR1 MNHEY, CDR2 SMNVEV (reference sequence). The CDR3 contains 18 residues. CDR3 amino acids: CASRPGQRLAGFNQPQHF. For the CDR3, the DNA is TGTGCCAGCCGCCCGGGACAGCGATTGGCTGGGTTCAATCAGCCCCAGCATTTT.

The chain carries TRBV6-5 and TRBJ1-1, with TRBD1 identical over 8 bases. From germline, CDR1 is MNHEY and CDR2 SVGAGI. V shed 6 bases and J 5 bases; nucleotides not matched to a gene: 11. This CDR3 region has 15 residues. CDR3 in DNA: TGTGCCAGCAGATCAGGGGGCGAAGGGTGGACTGAAGCTTTCTTT. This codes for CASRSGGEGWTEAFF.

V is TRBV30 and J is TRBJ2-1; no definite D call. Deletions cut 0 bases from V and 2 bases from J, with 11 bases between. The CDR3 contains 15 residues. CDR1 and CDR2 from the germline V gene are GTSNPN and SVGIG (reference sequence). As DNA, the CDR3 is TGTGCCTGGAGTGTCGGGCGGCCCACCTACAATGAGCAGTTCTTC. Translated, it gives CAWSVGRPTYNEQFF. Based on the CDR3 plus reference TRBV30 and TRBJ2-1, the full variable domain is SQTIHQWPATLVQPVGSPLSLECTVEGTSNPNLYWYRQAAGRGLQLLFYSVGIGQISSEVPQNLSASRPQDRQFILSSKKLLLSDSGFYLCAWSVGRPTYNEQFFGPGTRLTVL.

This sequence joins TRBV28 and TRBJ1-2, with no clear D. V lost 5 bases to trimming and J lost 8 bases, with 12 bases between them. This CDR3 has 12 residues. Germline assignment: CDR1 MDHEN and CDR2 SYDVKM. CDR3 region: CASSPRARGYTF. The CDR3 nucleotides are TGTGCCAGCAGTCCCCGGGCGCGAGGCTACACCTTC.

J is TRBJ2-1 and V is TRBV7-2; the match to TRBD2 covers 9 bases. The trim removed 3 bases at V and 5 bases at J, leaving 2 bases unmatched. Germline V gene data show CDR1 as SGHTA and CDR2 as FQGNSA. The CDR3 sequence is 14 residues long. In DNA, the CDR3 is TGTGCCAGCAGCTTCACTAGCGGGCACAATGAGCAGTTCTTC. Translation gives CASSFTSGHNEQFF. The whole variable domain, remainder taken from reference TRBV7-2 and TRBJ2-1, is GAGVSQSPSNKVTEKGKDVELRCDPISGHTALYWYRQSLGQGLEFLIYFQGNSAPDKSGLPSDRFSAERTGGSVSTLTIQRTQQEDSAVYLCASSFTSGHNEQFFGPGTRLTVL.

The J gene is TRBJ2-7, the V gene TRBV5-1; unclear D gene. Germline loops: CDR1 SGHRS, CDR2 YFSETQ. The CDR3 is 15 amino acids. Trimming shortened V by 0 bases and J by 0 bases, and 10 bases separated the two germline ends. The CDR3 bases are TGCGCCAGCAGCTTGGGACAATCGAGCTCCTACGAGCAGTACTTC. Protein sequence: CASSLGQSSSYEQYF.

The chain recombines TRBV21-1 with TRBJ1-4; the table assigns TRBD1, which was not confirmed against the DNA. TRBV21-1 is classified as a pseudogene. The CDR3 is made up of 16 amino acids. The DNA of the CDR3 is TGTGCCAGCAGCAAAATAACAGGCTGTTTGAATGAAAAACTGTTTTTT. Translating gives CASSKITGCLNEKLFF.